These T cell receptor beta chains were read from a single sample in a study of blood T cell repertoires in COVID-19. The assay was immunoSEQ multiplex PCR, and TCRdb's table has in-frame clones only and misses some. The sample has 280,000 or so clones, under 90% seen once. Material: PBMCs or T cells enriched from blood (not recorded which). The receptors were sampled from a woman aged 45-59 years who had been exposed to COVID-19. The CDR3 runs from the conserved cysteine through the conserved F or W. A D gene is named only where the DNA matches it firmly. Clone size is shown for a subset of rows, as once, few, many or a class of expanded clone.

cdr3_aa cdr3_nt v_call cdr3_length clone_size j_call d_call
CASSPRQNSPLHF TGTGCCAGCAGCCCCCGCCAGAATTCACCCCTCCACTTT TRBV11-2 13 NA TRBJ1-6 NA
CASSWQGAGEQYF TGTGCCAGCAGCTGGCAGGGGGCGGGCGAGCAGTACTTC TRBV7-6 13 NA TRBJ2-7 TRBD1
CASSLYEGQGYSPLHF TGTGCCAGCAGTTTATATGAGGGACAGGGGTATTCACCCCTCCACTTT TRBV28 16 NA TRBJ1-6 TRBD1
CASSLEGGAGYEQYF TGTGCCAGCAGCTTAGAAGGAGGAGCCGGGTACGAGCAGTACTTC TRBV11-2 15 NA TRBJ2-7 NA
CASRKGGSGANVLTF TGTGCCAGCAGGAAAGGGGGCTCTGGGGCCAACGTCCTGACTTTC TRBV6-5 15 NA TRBJ2-6 NA
CASQTRGLSSNSPLHF TGTGCCAGCCAAACCCGCGGGCTCTCGTCAAATTCACCCCTCCACTTT TRBV28 16 NA TRBJ1-6 NA
CASSPQTGFSNEQFF TGTGCCAGCAGCCCCCAGACAGGGTTTAGCAATGAGCAGTTCTTC TRBV7-2 15 NA TRBJ2-1 TRBD1
CASRRGGMNTEAFF TGTGCCAGCCGGAGGGGGGGCATGAACACTGAAGCTTTCTTT TRBV13 14 NA TRBJ1-1 NA
CASRRIRGGPSTGELFF TGTGCCAGCAGACGTATAAGGGGGGGGCCGAGCACCGGGGAGCTGTTTTTT TRBV13 17 NA TRBJ2-2 NA
CASIHPGQTNTEAFF TGTGCCAGCATACATCCGGGACAAACGAACACTGAAGCTTTCTTT TRBV2 15 NA TRBJ1-1 NA
CASSQLIRDRYYEQYF TGTGCCAGCAGCCAACTTATCCGGGACAGATACTACGAGCAGTACTTC TRBV14 16 NA TRBJ2-7 TRBD1
CASSLAAGTANEKLFF TGCGCCAGCAGCTTGGCCGCGGGGACAGCTAATGAAAAACTGTTTTTT TRBV5-1 16 NA TRBJ1-4 TRBD1
CAWSVGQGAVEQYF TGTGCCTGGAGTGTAGGTCAGGGGGCGGTCGAGCAGTACTTC TRBV30 14 NA TRBJ2-7 TRBD1
CASSLASSQPQHF TGTGCCAGCAGCTTAGCCTCCTCTCAGCCCCAGCATTTT TRBV7-8 13 few TRBJ1-5 NA
CASSPGREGNTIYF TGTGCCAGCAGCCCCGGACGGGAAGGAAACACCATATATTTT TRBV5-4 14 NA TRBJ1-3 NA
CASSLSGDLTYNEQFF TGTGCCAGCAGCTTGAGCGGGGACCTTACCTACAATGAGCAGTTCTTC TRBV7-9 16 NA TRBJ2-1 TRBD2
CASSGGTGIHEQYF TGTGCCAGCAGCGGGGGGACAGGGATCCACGAGCAGTACTTC TRBV5-6 14 NA TRBJ2-7 TRBD1
CASSAARESETQYF TGTGCCAGCAGCGCCGCTAGGGAGTCGGAGACCCAGTACTTC TRBV5-8 14 NA TRBJ2-5 NA